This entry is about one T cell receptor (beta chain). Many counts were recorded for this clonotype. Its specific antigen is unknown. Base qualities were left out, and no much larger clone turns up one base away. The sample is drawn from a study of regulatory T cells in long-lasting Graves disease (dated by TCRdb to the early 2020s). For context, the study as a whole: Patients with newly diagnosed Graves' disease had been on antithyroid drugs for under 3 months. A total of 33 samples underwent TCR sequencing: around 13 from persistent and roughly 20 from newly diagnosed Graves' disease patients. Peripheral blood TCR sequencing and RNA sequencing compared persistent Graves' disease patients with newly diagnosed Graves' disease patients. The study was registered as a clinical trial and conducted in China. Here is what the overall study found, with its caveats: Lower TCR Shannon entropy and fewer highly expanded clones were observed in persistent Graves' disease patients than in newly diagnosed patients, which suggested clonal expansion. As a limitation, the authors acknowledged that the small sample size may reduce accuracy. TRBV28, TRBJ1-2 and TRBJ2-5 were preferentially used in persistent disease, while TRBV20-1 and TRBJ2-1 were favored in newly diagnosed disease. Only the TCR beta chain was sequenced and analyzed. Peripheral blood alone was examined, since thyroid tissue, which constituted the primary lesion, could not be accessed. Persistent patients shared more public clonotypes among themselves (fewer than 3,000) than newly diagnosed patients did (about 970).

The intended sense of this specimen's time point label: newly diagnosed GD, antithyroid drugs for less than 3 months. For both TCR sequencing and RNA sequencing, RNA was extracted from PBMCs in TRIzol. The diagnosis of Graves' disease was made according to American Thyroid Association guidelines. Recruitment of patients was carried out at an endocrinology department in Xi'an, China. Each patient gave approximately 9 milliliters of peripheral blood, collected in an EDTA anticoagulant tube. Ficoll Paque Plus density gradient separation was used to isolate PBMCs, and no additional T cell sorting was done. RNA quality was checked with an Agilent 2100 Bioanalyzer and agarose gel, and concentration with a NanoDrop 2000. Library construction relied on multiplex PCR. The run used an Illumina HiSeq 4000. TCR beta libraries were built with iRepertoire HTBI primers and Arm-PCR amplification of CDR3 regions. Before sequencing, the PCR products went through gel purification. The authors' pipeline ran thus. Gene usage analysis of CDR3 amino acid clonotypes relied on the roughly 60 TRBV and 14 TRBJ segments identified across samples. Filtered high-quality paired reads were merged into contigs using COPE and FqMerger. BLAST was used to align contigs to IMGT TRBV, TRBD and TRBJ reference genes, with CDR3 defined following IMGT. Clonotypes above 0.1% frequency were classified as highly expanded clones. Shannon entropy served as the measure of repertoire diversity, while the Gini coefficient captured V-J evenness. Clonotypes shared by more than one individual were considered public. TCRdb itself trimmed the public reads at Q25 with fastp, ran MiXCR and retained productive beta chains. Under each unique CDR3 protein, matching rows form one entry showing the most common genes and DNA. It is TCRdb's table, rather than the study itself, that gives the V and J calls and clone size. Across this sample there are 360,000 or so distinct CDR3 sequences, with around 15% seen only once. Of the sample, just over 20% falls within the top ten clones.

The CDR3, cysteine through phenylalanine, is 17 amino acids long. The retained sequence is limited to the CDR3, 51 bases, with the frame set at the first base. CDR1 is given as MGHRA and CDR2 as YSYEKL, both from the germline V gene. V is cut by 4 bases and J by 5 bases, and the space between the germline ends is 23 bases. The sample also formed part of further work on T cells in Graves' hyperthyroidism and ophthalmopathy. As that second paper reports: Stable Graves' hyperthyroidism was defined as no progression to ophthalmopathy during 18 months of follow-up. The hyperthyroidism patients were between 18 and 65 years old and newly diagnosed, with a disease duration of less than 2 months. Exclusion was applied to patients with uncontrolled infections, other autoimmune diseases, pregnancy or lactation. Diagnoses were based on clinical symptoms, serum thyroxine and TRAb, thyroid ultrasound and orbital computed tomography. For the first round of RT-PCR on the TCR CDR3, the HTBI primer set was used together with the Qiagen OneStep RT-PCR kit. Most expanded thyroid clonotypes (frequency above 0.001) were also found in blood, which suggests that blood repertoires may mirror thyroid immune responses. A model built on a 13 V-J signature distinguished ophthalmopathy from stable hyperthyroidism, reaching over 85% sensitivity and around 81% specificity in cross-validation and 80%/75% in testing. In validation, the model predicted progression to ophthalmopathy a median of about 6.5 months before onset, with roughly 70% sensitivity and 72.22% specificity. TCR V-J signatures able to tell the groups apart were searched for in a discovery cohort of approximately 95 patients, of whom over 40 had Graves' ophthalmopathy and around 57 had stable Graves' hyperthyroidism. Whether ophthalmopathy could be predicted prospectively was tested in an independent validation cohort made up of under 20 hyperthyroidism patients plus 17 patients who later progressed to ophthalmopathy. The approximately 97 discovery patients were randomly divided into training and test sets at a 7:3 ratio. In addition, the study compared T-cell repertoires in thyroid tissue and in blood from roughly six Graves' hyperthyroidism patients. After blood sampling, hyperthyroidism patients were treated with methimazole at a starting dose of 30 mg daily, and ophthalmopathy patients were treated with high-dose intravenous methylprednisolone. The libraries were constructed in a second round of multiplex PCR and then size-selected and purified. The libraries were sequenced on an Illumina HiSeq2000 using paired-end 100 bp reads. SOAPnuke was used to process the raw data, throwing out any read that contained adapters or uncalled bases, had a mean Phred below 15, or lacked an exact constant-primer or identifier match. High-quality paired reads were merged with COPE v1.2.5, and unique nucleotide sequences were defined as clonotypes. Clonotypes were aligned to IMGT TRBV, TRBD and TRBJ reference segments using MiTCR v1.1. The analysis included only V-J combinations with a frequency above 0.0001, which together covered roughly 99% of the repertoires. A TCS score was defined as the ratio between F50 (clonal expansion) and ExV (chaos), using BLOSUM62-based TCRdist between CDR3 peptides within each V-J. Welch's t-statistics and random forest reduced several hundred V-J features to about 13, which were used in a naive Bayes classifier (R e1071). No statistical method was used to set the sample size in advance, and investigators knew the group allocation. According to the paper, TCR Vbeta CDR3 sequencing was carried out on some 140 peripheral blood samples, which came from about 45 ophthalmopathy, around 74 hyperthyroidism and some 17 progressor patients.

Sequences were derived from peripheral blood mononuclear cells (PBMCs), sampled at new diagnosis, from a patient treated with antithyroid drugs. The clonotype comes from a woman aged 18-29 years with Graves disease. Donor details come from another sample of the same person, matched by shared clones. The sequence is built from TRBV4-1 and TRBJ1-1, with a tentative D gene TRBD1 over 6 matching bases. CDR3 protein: CASSPIPPGHGVTEAFF. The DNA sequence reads TGCGCCAGCAGCCCTATTCCTCCGGGACACGGCGTGACTGAAGCTTTCTTT.